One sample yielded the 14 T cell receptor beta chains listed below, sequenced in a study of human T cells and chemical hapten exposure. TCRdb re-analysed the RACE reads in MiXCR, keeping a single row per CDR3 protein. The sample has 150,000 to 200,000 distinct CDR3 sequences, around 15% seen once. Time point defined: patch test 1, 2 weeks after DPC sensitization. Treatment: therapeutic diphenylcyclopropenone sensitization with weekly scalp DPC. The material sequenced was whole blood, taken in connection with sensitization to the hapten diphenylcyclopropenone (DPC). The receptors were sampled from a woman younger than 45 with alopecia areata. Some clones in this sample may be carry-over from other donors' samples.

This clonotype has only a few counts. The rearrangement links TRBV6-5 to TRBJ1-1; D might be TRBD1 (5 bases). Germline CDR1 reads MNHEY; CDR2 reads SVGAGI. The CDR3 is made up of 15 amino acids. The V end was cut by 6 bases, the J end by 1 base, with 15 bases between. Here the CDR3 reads CASRLWGRGNTEAFF. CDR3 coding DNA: TGTGCCAGCAGACTTTGGGGGAGGGGGAACACTGAAGCTTTCTTT.

CDR3 nucleotide sequence: TGTGCCAGCAGATTAGCGGGAATGTCCTACAATGAGCAGTTCTTC. This codes for CASRLAGMSYNEQFF. This sequence joins TRBV2 and TRBJ2-1; 8 bases align to TRBD2. The trim removed 6 bases at V and 1 base at J, leaving 5 bases unmatched. The length of the CDR3 is 15 residues. CDR1 is SNHLY and CDR2 is FYNNEI in the germline V gene.

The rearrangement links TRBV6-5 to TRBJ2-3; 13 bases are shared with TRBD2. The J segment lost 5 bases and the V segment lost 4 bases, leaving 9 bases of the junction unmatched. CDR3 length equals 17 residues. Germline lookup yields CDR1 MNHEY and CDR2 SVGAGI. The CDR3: CASSSEGTSGMRDTQYF. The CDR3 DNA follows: TGTGCCAGCAGTTCAGAAGGGACTAGCGGGATGAGAGATACGCAGTATTTT.

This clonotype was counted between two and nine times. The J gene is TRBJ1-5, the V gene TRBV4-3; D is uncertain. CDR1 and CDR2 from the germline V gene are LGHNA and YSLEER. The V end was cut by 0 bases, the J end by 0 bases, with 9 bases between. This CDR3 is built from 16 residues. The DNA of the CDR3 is TGCGCCAGCAGCCAAGATTGGAAAAATAGCAATCAGCCCCAGCATTTT. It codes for CASSQDWKNSNQPQHF.

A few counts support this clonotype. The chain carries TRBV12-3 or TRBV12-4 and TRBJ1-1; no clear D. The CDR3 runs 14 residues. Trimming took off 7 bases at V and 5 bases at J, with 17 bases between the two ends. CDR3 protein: CASNTITGRTEAFF. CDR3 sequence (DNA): TGTGCCAGCAACACCATCACGGGAAGGACTGAAGCTTTCTTT.

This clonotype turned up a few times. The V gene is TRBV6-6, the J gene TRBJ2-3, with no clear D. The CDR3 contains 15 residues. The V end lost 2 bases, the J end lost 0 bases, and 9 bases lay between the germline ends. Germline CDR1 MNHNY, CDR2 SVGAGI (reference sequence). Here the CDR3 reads CASSYMAASTDTQYF. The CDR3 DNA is TGTGCCAGCAGTTACATGGCGGCTAGCACAGATACGCAGTATTTT.

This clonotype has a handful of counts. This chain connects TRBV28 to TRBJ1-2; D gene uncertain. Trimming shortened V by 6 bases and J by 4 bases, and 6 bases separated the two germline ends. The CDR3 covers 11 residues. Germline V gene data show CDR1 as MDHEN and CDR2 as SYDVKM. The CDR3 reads CASRSTYGYTF. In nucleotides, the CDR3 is TGTGCCAGCAGGAGCACCTATGGCTACACCTTC.

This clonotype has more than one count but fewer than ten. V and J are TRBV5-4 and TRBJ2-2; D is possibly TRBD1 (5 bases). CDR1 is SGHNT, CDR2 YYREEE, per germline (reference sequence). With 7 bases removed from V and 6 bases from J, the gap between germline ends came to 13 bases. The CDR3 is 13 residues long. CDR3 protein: CASSLMGPGELFF. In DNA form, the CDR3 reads TGTGCCAGCTCTTTAATGGGGCCCGGGGAGCTGTTTTTT.

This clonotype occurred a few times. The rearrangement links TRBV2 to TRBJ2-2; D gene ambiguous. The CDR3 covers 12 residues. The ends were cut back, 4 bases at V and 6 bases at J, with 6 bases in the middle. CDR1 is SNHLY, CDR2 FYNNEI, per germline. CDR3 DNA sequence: TGTGCCAGCAGTGTTGTAGCCGGGGAGCTGTTTTTT. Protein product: CASSVVAGELFF.

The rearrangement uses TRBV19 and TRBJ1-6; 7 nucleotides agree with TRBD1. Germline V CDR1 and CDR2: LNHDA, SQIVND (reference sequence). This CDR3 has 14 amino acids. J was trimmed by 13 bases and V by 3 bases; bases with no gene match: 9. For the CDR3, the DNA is TGTGCCAGTAGTATCGACAGGGCCCCGGGTCCCCTCCACTTT. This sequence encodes CASSIDRAPGPLHF.

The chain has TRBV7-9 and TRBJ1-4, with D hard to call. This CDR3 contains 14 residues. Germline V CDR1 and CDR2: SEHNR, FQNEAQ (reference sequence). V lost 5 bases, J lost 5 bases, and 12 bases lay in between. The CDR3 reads CASSKSQANEKLFF. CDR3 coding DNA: TGTGCCAGCAGCAAAAGCCAGGCCAATGAAAAACTGTTTTTT.

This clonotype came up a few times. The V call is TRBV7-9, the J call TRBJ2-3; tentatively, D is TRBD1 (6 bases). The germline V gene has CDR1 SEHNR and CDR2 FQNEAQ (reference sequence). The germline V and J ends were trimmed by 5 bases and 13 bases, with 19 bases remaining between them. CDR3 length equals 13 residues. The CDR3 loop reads CASSPTPTGPKYF. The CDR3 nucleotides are TGTGCCAGCAGCCCTACACCGACAGGCCCAAAGTATTTT.

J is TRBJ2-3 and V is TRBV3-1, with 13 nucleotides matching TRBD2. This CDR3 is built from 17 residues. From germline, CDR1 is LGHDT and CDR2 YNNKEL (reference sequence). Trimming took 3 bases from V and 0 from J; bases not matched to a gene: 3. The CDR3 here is CASSQPGLAGSTDTQYF. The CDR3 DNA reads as TGTGCCAGCAGCCAGCCGGGACTAGCGGGAAGCACAGATACGCAGTATTTT.

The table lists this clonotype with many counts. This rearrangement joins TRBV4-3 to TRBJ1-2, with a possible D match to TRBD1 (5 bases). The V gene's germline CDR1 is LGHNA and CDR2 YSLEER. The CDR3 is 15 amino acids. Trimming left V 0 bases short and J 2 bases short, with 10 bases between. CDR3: CASSQDMTENYGYTF. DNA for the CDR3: TGCGCCAGCAGCCAAGACATGACAGAGAACTATGGCTACACCTTC.